One TCR beta chain is described in this entry. This receptor's antigen is unknown. No much larger clone is present one base from it, and per-base qualities are unavailable. The cohort consisted of hundreds of healthy bone marrow donors. All cohort members were sampled while nominally healthy, although unrecorded immune exposures were likely present. The donor was CMV seronegative and was included in the group of 352 seronegative cohort members. A peripheral blood sample was collected from each donor, and TCR beta sequencing was performed on peripheral blood mononuclear cells. Genomic DNA extraction from the blood cell samples was performed with the Qiagen DNeasy Blood Extraction Kit. Inclusive of the bounding cysteine and phenylalanine, the CDR3 is 15 residues long. The sequence is cut down to CDR3 DNA, 45 bases in frame from base 1. Reading the germline V gene gives CDR1 MNHNS and CDR2 SASEGT. The library came from the immunoSEQ multiplex PCR assay. For the multiplex PCR, a mixture combining 60 forward primers for TCR Vbeta segments and 13 reverse primers for TCR Jbeta segments was used. The CDR3 region of rearranged TCR beta genes was amplified from genomic DNA by a multiplex PCR assay. The amplified TCR beta libraries were sequenced on the Illumina HiSeq System as 87-base-pair reads. In the original analysis: Across the 670 or so repertoires, a later analysis counted some 80 million unique TCR beta chains, some 11 million of which were shared by at least two donors. Raw reads were error-corrected and collapsed into unique sequences with a nearest-neighbor algorithm that merged closely related sequences to remove PCR and sequencing errors. To assign V, D and J gene segments, CDR3 sequences were aligned to IMGT reference sequences. For a sequence to be retained, at least a six-nucleotide match to both a V gene segment and a J gene segment was required. Rearrangements were called productive when the CDR3 lacked stop codons and stayed in frame with V and J; all others were non-productive. Following IMGT convention, CDR3 was defined as the stretch from the second conserved V-encoded cysteine to the conserved J-encoded phenylalanine. The earlier analysis of about 560 of the donors excluded any sequence lacking an unambiguous match to a single V gene segment. An earlier analysis of several hundred of the donors classified V segments as functional when productive rearrangements were above 56.7% and as segregating when the standard deviation between donors was above 5%. A statistical classification framework was built for diagnosing cytomegalovirus status from the catalog of TCR beta chain sequences. V and J gene assignment, in a later analysis, came from comparing TCR nucleotide sequences with IMGT/GENE-DB human TR gene sequences. A later analysis assigned CDR3 sequences and most-parsimonious VDJ recombination scenarios with the TCRdist pipeline. In a later analysis, each TCR beta chain was defined by its CDR3 amino acid sequence together with its V-gene family, and reads lacking a unique V-gene family were excluded. To address suspected cross-contamination and a sequencing artifact, a later analysis removed several hundred highly shared, low-generation-probability nucleotide sequences. For each public chain, a later analysis derived a clonal expansion index from normalized ranks of inferred template counts within each repertoire. A later analysis computed generation probabilities with a VDJ recombination model fitted to out-of-frame rearrangements, and checked the results against IGoR. A later analysis scored TCR-TCR, TCR-HLA and TCR-CMV co-occurrence with hypergeometric tests, applying a repertoire-size bias correction to TCR pairs. To estimate false discovery rates, a later analysis permuted the HLA or CMV assignments 20 times. In a later analysis, co-occurring TCRs were grouped with DBSCAN, and TCRdist sequence similarity was added when clustering was performed within HLA-allele-positive subsets. For co-occurrence clustering, repertoires with fewer than 30,000 or more than 120,000 public chains were excluded, along with five or six repertoires with anomalous nucleotide sharing. The source is immuneACCESS, and TCRdb retained only in-frame sequences with V and J called. Part of the clones is not carried over; for the studies checked, unresolved V genes explain less than half of this, and the remainder is unexplained. D and trimming were read from the DNA, whereas the V and J calls and clone size are those reported in that table. This sample has approximately 130,000 clones in its table, and over 65% of those were observed once. Roughly 3.1% of the sample is taken by the ten largest.

This sample stems from a study of cytomegalovirus exposure and HLA in healthy donors (TCRdb year 2017). Background on the whole study: According to an earlier analysis of several hundred of the donors, about 180 million T cells yielded 90 million to 140 million unique TCR beta sequences and approximately 300 Gb of sequence data. Roughly 300 gigabases of sequencing data and approximately 92 million unique TCR sequences made up an early release that covered over 550 HLA-typed donors. The genetic ancestry cluster associated with self-reported Caucasian donors included roughly four fifths of the roughly 380 genotyped donors. The study was designed to test whether signatures of past pathogen exposure could be identified by cataloging public T cell receptors. The study profiled the T cell repertoires of hundreds of subjects by immunosequencing and related them to cytomegalovirus serostatus. Along with the approximately 700-subject first cohort, a separate validation cohort of more than 90 different subjects was used. The study combined high-throughput TCR immunosequencing, statistical association of individual TCRs with disease status, and machine learning to predict cytomegalovirus infection status. A later analysis re-examined previously published TCR beta repertoires from roughly 650 donors and added high-resolution HLA genotyping to investigate patterns of TCR occurrence. Rather than using new phenotypic data, the later analysis identified candidate immune exposures from TCR beta sequences and from how often those sequences occurred across donors. To decide whether each TCR beta V gene segment behaved as functional or pseudogenic, an earlier analysis of some 580 of the donors relied on high-throughput TCR beta sequencing. Alongside the repertoire data, information on donor age, sex, ethnicity and CMV serostatus was compiled. Genome-wide SNP genotypes for about 65% of the 666 donors were used in a later genetic analysis, which treated that subset as a discovery cohort. All discovery cohort repertoires had been generated on a single sequencing platform. HLA typing covered class I and class II loci at four-digit resolution. The number of typed donors differed by locus: roughly 629-630 for A, B, C, DRB1 and DQB1; roughly 510 for DQA1; some 590 for DPA1; and around 450 for DPB1. Roughly 5 DR-DQ haplotypes were handled as single units for association and clustering, since linkage in the cohort was strong. Among 398 genotyped donors of the cohort, an average of about 220,000 unique TCR beta nucleotide sequences was sequenced per donor, of which 15% to 20% were non-productive.

Paper-wide results and their limitations: Compared with equally common non-associated chains, HLA-associated TCR beta chains in a later analysis were more clonally expanded and had lower generation probabilities. A later genetic analysis reported fewer N-insertions in productive TCRs among donors in an Asian-associated ancestry cluster than the roughly 640-donor mean. According to a later analysis, most CMV-associated TCR beta chains appeared to be HLA-restricted, and the HLA associations seemed to be driven largely by CMV exposure. Because counts were too low, some 17 rarely observed V segments, including chromosome 9 orphons, were left out of the earlier analysis of over 550 of the donors. For the cohort, immune exposure information was limited to CMV serostatus. According to a later analysis, TCR association rates differed among HLA loci, with DRB1 alleles showing the most associated TCRs and HLA-C alleles showing the fewest. A later analysis reported that several top co-occurrence clusters appeared linked to parvovirus B19, influenza, CMV and Epstein-Barr virus. V-gene and J-gene trimming of TCR beta chains was associated with a missense DCLRE1C variant in a later genetic analysis, and the association was replicated in an independent cohort. The study gave a list of 150 to 200 TCR beta chains associated with cytomegalovirus. The presence/absence analyses assumed that sequencing depth was roughly uniform across donors, and that assumption may not be true. When HLA alleles, especially DR and DQ, strongly co-occurred, attributing TCR associations to individual alleles was difficult. The 87-base-pair reads could not distinguish some IMGT-functional V segments, including TRBV6-2 and TRBV6-3, so those segments were excluded. Cytomegalovirus status was reported to be diagnosed by the classifier with high specificity and sensitivity in both the original and validation cohorts. Because HLA typing was missing for some donors at each locus, association tests included only the typed subset. Correlated functional status among segregating V segments might be attributable to linkage disequilibrium, but an unknown experimental factor could not be ruled out. An earlier analysis of some 560 of the donors showed that most TCR beta V segments appeared in productive rearrangements either about 90% or about 30% of the time, which broadly matched IMGT annotations. A group of highly shared sequence variants was considered likely to be a technical artifact of the sequencing pipeline. Most TCR sequences were seen in very few donors, while some public TCRs were found in many individuals. According to the authors, the approach could potentially be generalized to other disease states and immunological phenotypes. In vitro tests confirmed that a few of the cytomegalovirus-associated TCR beta chains recognize cytomegalovirus antigens. A later analysis associated around 16,000 TCR beta sequences with specific HLA alleles at a false discovery rate of 0.05. A further reported finding was that TCR beta sequences accurately predicted the HLA-A and HLA-B alleles for most subjects in the first cohort. This cohort had only TCR beta chains sequenced, and the lack of alpha or paired-chain data limited which features could be detected.

Recombination joined TRBV6-1 with TRBJ2-5; 9 central nucleotides agree with TRBD1. The end of the DNA is better explained by TRBJ2-7, so the J call may be wrong. The source material was PBMCs. This receptor was identified in a man aged 30-40 years in good health and CMV-seronegative. The CDR3 sequence is CASSRPGTGSYEQYF. The DNA sequence is as follows: TGTGCCAGCAGTCGACCAGGGACAGGGTCCTACGAGCAGTACTTC.